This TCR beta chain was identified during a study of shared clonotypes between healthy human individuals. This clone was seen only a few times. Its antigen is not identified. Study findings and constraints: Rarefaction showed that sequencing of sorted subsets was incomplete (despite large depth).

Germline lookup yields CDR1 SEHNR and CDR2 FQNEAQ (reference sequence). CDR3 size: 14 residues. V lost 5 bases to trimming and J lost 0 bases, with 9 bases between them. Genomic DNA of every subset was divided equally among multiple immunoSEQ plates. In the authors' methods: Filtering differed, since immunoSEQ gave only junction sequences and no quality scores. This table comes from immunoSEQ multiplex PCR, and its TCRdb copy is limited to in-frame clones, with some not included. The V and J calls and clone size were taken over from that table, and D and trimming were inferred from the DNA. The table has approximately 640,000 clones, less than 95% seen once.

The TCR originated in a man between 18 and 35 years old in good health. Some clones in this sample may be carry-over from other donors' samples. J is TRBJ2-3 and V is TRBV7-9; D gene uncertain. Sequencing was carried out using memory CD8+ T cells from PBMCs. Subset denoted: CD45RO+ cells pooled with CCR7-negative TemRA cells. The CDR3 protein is CASSPKGSTDTQYF. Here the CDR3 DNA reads TGTGCCAGCAGCCCCAAGGGTAGCACAGATACGCAGTATTTT.